These T cell receptor beta chains were read from a single sample in a study of vaccination effects on CD4 cells after COVID-19. Profiling relied on immunoSEQ multiplex PCR, and the TCRdb table lists in-frame clones only, not all of them. The repertoire has approximately 30,000 clones, approximately 60% of them found once; the top ten carry roughly 8.6%. These TCRs' antigens remain unknown. Sequences were derived from CD4+ T cells from PBMCs cultured with SARS-CoV-2 spike peptides, sampled after COVID-19 vaccination. Receptor source: a human donor who received a COVID-19 vaccine. CDR3s include the opening cysteine and the closing phenylalanine or tryptophan. Fields, in order: clone size, D gene, V gene, J gene, CDR3 protein, CDR3 DNA. The D gene is left open where the match is weak. Only part of the rows carry a size: once, few, many, or a class if the clone is expanded.

>-|-|TRBV6-5|TRBJ2-2
CATSSGRNTGELFF
TGTGCCACATCATCGGGACGGAACACCGGGGAGCTGTTTTTT
>once|-|TRBV27|TRBJ1-4
CASSRAGSNEKLFF
TGTGCCAGCAGCCGAGCCGGGAGTAATGAAAAACTGTTTTTT
>few|-|TRBV5-5|TRBJ2-7
CASSSAGEGAFPYEQYF
TGTGCCAGCAGCTCGGCCGGGGAGGGGGCTTTCCCCTACGAGCAGTACTTC
>-|TRBD2|TRBV2|TRBJ2-7
CASRVGGLAGYEQYF
TGTGCCAGCAGGGTGGGGGGACTAGCGGGGTACGAGCAGTACTTC
>few|-|TRBV10-3|TRBJ1-6
CAISERQVTDGSPLHF
TGTGCCATCAGTGAGCGTCAAGTCACAGATGGTTCACCCCTCCACTTT
>few|-|TRBV5-1|TRBJ2-2
CASSLEGMTGELFF
TGCGCCAGCAGCTTGGAGGGCATGACCGGGGAGCTGTTTTTT
>-|-|TRBV5-4|TRBJ2-3
CASSKDSNTPDTQYF
TGTGCCAGCAGCAAGGACAGTAACACACCAGATACGCAGTATTTT
>-|-|TRBV12-3/TRBV12-4|TRBJ1-1
CASSRYSEAFF
TGTGCCAGCAGTAGATATTCCGAAGCTTTCTTT
>-|TRBD2|TRBV10-3|TRBJ2-5
CAIGREGETQYF
TGTGCCATCGGGCGGGAGGGGGAGACCCAGTACTTC
>-|-|TRBV7-9|TRBJ2-1
CASSLAVGGNEQFF
TGTGCCAGCAGCTTAGCGGTGGGAGGCAATGAGCAGTTCTTC
>few|-|TRBV7-8|TRBJ2-3
CASSLVGQTTDTQYF
TGTGCCAGCAGCTTAGTTGGCCAAACCACAGATACGCAGTATTTT
>-|TRBD2|TRBV4-2|TRBJ2-1
CASSRASGTSGSTYNEQFF
TGTGCCAGCAGCCGTGCCTCCGGCACTAGCGGGAGCACCTACAATGAGCAGTTCTTC
>-|-|TRBV5-1|TRBJ2-7
CASSLGPSVGYEQYF
TGCGCCAGCAGCTTGGGCCCATCCGTAGGGTACGAGCAGTACTTC
>-|TRBD1|TRBV3-1/TRBV3-2|TRBJ1-1
CASSSRQGASEAFF
TGTGCCAGCAGTTCCAGACAGGGGGCTTCTGAAGCTTTCTTT
>-|-|TRBV7-2|TRBJ1-1
CASSLWGGDTEAFF
TGTGCCAGCAGCTTATGGGGTGGGGACACTGAAGCTTTCTTT
>-|TRBD2|TRBV11-2|TRBJ2-2
CASSRTSGRNPGELFF
TGTGCCAGCAGCCGCACTAGCGGGCGTAATCCCGGGGAGCTGTTTTTT
>-|-|TRBV5-8|TRBJ1-2
CASSLGRPGYTF
TGTGCCAGCAGCTTAGGGAGGCCTGGCTACACCTTC
>few|-|TRBV7-9|TRBJ1-3
CASSPRGLSGNTIYF
TGTGCCAGCAGCCCCCGCGGACTCTCTGGAAACACCATATATTTT
>-|-|TRBV27|TRBJ2-7
CASSLKGARLGKGSYEQYF
TGTGCCAGCAGTTTAAAGGGGGCCCGACTAGGAAAGGGGTCCTACGAGCAGTACTTC
>-|TRBD2|TRBV3-1/TRBV3-2|TRBJ2-7
CASSQDLWLAGGPYEQYF
TGTGCCAGCAGCCAAGACTTATGGCTAGCGGGGGGGCCTTACGAGCAGTACTTC
>few|TRBD2|TRBV5-5|TRBJ2-5
CASSRSLAGNGETQYF
TGTGCCAGCAGTCGAAGCCTAGCGGGGAACGGAGAGACCCAGTACTTC
>-|-|TRBV5-1|TRBJ2-7
CASSLQGDYEQYF
TGCGCCAGCAGCTTGCAGGGTGACTACGAGCAGTACTTC
>-|TRBD1|TRBV6-5|TRBJ1-5
CASSQGTVSNQPQHF
TGTGCCAGCAGTCAGGGGACAGTTAGCAATCAGCCCCAGCATTTT
>-|TRBD2|TRBV10-2|TRBJ2-2
CASSGLAGVTGELFF
TGCGCCAGCAGTGGACTAGCGGGGGTAACCGGGGAGCTGTTTTTT
>-|-|TRBV10-2|TRBJ2-7
CASSLTGSYEQYF
TGCGCCAGCAGTCTTACAGGGTCCTACGAGCAGTACTTC
>-|TRBD1|TRBV4-1|TRBJ1-4
CASSQGPGQGGEKLFF
TGCGCCAGCAGCCAAGGGCCGGGACAGGGAGGGGAAAAACTGTTTTTT
>-|TRBD1|TRBV3-1/TRBV3-2|TRBJ2-2
CASRLNRGQITGELFF
TGTGCCAGCAGGCTAAACAGGGGGCAAATCACCGGGGAGCTGTTTTTT
>-|-|TRBV5-1|TRBJ2-3
CASSLYRNTDTQYF
TGCGCCAGCAGCTTGTACAGAAACACAGATACGCAGTATTTT
>-|-|TRBV5-6|TRBJ2-6
CASSLAGPGANVLTF
TGTGCCAGCAGCTTGGCGGGTCCAGGGGCCAACGTCCTGACTTTC
>few|-|TRBV7-8|TRBJ1-6
CASSLSRLPGLALNSPLHF
TGTGCCAGCAGCTTATCCCGTCTGCCAGGGCTGGCTTTAAATTCACCCCTCCACTTT
>-|TRBD2|TRBV29-1|TRBJ2-7
CSTLAGPSYEQYF
TGCAGCACACTAGCGGGACCGTCCTACGAGCAGTACTTC
>-|-|TRBV5-1|TRBJ1-4
CASSFNSVKGEKLFF
TGCGCCAGCAGCTTCAACTCCGTTAAGGGTGAAAAACTGTTTTTT
>-|-|TRBV3-1/TRBV3-2|TRBJ2-7
CASSLGPGEQYF
TGTGCCAGCAGCCTCGGACCGGGAGAGCAGTACTTC
>once|-|TRBV2|TRBJ1-4
CASNGGVSEKLFF
TGTGCCAGCAACGGAGGGGTTAGTGAAAAACTGTTTTTT
>-|TRBD2|TRBV24-1|TRBJ2-5
CATSESYRGGFSVQETQYF
TGTGCCACCAGTGAGAGCTACCGGGGGGGTTTCTCGGTCCAAGAGACCCAGTACTTC